This record covers a single T cell receptor beta chain. The antigen is unknown. How the authors handled the data: Without quality scores, immunoSEQ junctional reads could not be filtered like full-length reads. The data were produced by immunoSEQ multiplex PCR, yet TCRdb's version contains in-frame clones alone and is incomplete. V and J calls and clone size are those listed in that table; D and trimming were worked out from the DNA. The sample has about 690,000 clones; about nine tenths are singletons. Germline loops: CDR1 MNHEY, CDR2 SVGAGI. The CDR3 runs to 12 residues. V lost 4 bases, J lost 9 bases, and 10 bases lay in between. The data stem from a study of shared clonotypes between healthy human individuals. General study results and limits: In general, naive subsets displayed greater estimated richness than memory subsets did. Specimens sampled were limited to blood, with tissue repertoires likely differing.

The TCR comes from a man between 18 and 35 years old in good health. Some clones in this sample may be carry-over from other donors' samples. The sequencing sample was made of memory CD8+ T cells from PBMCs. Subset indicated: CD45RO+ cells pooled with CCR7-negative TemRA cells. This chain links TRBV6-5 with TRBJ2-1, with D possibly matching TRBD2 (6 bases). CDR3 in DNA: TGTGCCAGCAGTTCCACGGGAGCTGAGCAGTTCTTC. Amino acids: CASSSTGAEQFF.